This record covers a single T cell receptor (beta chain). This clonotype was recorded at least ten times. This receptor's antigen is unknown. No qualities accompany the bases; no much larger clone lies one base away. The library relied on multiplex PCR. The instrument given in TCRdb is Illumina HiSeq 4000. CDR3 regions were amplified by Arm-PCR with iRepertoire HTBI primers to construct TCR beta libraries. PCR products were gel purified before sequencing. Processing in the source paper ran as follows. Gene usage analysis of CDR3 amino acid clonotypes relied on the 55 to 80 TRBV and around 14 TRBJ segments identified across samples. Filtered high-quality paired reads were merged into contigs using COPE and FqMerger. BLAST was used to align contigs to the IMGT TRBV, TRBD and TRBJ reference genes, and CDR3 was defined following IMGT. Any clonotype with a frequency above 0.1% was counted as a highly expanded clone. Shannon entropy was used to measure repertoire diversity, and the Gini coefficient was used to measure V-J evenness. A clonotype found in more than one individual was treated as public. The public sequencing data were trimmed at Q25 with fastp and processed into clonotypes with MiXCR by TCRdb, which kept only in-frame beta chains. Each record represents a unique CDR3 protein, reported with the most common genes and DNA among its rows. These V and J calls originate from TCRdb's pipeline instead of the authors' own analysis. In all, the sample holds 650,000 to 850,000 distinct CDR3 sequences, and 30% of those were seen once. The top ten constitute 40% to 50% of the sample.

Explained via the paper, the time point label denotes: persistent/refractory GD, antithyroid drugs over 5 years with positive TRAb. For both TCR sequencing and RNA sequencing, RNA was extracted from PBMCs in TRIzol. The diagnosis of Graves' disease followed American Thyroid Association guidelines. Patients for the study were recruited at an endocrinology department in Xi'an, China. Each patient gave roughly 10 milliliters of peripheral blood, collected in an EDTA anticoagulant tube. PBMCs were isolated by Ficoll Paque Plus density gradient separation without further T cell sorting. An Agilent 2100 Bioanalyzer and agarose gel were used to check RNA quality, while a NanoDrop 2000 measured RNA concentration. These data are taken from a study of regulatory T cells in long-lasting Graves disease (dated by TCRdb to the early 2020s). For the study in its entirety: Persistent Graves' disease meant more than 5 years of antithyroid drug treatment with TSH receptor autoantibodies that stayed positive. Peripheral blood TCR sequencing and RNA sequencing compared persistent Graves' disease patients with newly diagnosed Graves' disease patients. The study was conducted in China and was registered as a clinical trial. A total of around 35 samples underwent TCR sequencing: about 13 from persistent and around 20 from newly diagnosed Graves' disease patients. On average, persistent Graves' disease patients in the clinical cohort had been on antithyroid drugs for about 9.3 years. Overall results and qualifications from the work: The small sample size was acknowledged by the authors as a limitation that may reduce accuracy. Persistent patients shared more public clonotypes among themselves (2,741) than newly diagnosed patients did (approximately 970). Only peripheral blood was studied, because thyroid tissue, the primary lesion, was inaccessible. Sequencing and analysis were restricted to the TCR beta chain. Compared with newly diagnosed patients, persistent Graves' disease patients had lower TCR Shannon entropy and fewer highly expanded clones, which suggests clonal expansion.

The source material was peripheral blood mononuclear cells (PBMCs), sampled when the disease was refractory, from a patient treated with antithyroid drugs. The receptor was derived from a female donor with Graves disease.

The CDR3 sequence is CASSEHRGGAGGYTF. The DNA sequence is given as TGTGCCAGCAGTGAGCACCGGGGAGGGGCCGGTGGCTACACCTTC. Recombination connected TRBV28 to TRBJ1-2, with TRBD1 tentatively as D gene (5 bases match). The CDR3 measures 15 amino acids from cysteine to phenylalanine. CDR3 DNA is the only sequence kept; it has 45 bases, read in frame from the first base. The V end loses 5 bases and the J end loses 7 bases, and a stretch of 20 bases separates them. Per the germline V gene, MDHEN is the CDR1 and SYDVKM is the CDR2.